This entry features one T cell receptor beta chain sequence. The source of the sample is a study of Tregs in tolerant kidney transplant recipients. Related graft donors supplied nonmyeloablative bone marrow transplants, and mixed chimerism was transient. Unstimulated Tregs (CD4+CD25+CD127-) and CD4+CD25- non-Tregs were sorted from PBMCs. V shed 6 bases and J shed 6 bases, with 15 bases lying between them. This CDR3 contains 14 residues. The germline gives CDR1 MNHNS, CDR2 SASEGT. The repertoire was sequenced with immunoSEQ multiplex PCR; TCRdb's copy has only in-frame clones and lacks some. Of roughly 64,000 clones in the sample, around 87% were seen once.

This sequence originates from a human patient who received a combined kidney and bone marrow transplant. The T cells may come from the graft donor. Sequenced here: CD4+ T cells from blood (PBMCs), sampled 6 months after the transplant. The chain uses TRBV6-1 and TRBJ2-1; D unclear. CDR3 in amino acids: CASSENLLINEQFF. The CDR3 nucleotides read TGTGCCAGCAGCGAGAACTTACTCATCAATGAGCAGTTCTTC.